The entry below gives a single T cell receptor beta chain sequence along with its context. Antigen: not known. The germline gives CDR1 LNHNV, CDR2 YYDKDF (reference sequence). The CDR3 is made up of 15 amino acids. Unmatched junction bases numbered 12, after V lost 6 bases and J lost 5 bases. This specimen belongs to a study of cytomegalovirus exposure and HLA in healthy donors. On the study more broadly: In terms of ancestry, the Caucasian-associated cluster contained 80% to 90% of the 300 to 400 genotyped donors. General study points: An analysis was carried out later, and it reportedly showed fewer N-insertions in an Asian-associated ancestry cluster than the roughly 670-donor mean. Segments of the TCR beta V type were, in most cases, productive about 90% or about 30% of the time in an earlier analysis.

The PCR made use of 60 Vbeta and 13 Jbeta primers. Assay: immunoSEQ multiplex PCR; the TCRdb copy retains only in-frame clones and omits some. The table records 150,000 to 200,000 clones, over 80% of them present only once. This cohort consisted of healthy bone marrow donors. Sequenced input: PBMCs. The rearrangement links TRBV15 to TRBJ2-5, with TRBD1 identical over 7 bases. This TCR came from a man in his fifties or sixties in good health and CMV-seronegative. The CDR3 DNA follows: TGTGCCACCAGTCCAACAGGGGTTCGCGGGGAGACCCAGTACTTC. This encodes CATSPTGVRGETQYF. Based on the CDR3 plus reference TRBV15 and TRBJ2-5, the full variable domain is DAMVIQNPRYQVTQFGKPVTLSCSQTLNHNVMYWYQQKSSQAPKLLFHYYDKDFNNEADTPDNFQSRRPNTSFCFLDIRSPGLGDTAMYLCATSPTGVRGETQYFGPGTRLLVL.